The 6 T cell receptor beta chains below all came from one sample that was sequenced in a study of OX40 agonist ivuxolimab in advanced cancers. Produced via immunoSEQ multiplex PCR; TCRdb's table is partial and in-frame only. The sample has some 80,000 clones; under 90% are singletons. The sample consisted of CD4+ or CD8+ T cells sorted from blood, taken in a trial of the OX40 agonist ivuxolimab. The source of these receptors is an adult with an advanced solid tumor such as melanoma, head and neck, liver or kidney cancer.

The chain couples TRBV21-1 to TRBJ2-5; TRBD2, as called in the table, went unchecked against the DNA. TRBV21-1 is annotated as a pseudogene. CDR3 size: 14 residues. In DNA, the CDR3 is TGTGCCAGCGACTCATTCGGAGGGGAAGAGACCCAGTACTTC. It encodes CASDSFGGEETQYF.

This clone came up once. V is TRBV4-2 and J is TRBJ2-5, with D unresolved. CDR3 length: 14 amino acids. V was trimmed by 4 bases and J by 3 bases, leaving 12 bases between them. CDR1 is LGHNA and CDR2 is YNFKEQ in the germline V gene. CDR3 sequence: CASSPWTQKETQYF. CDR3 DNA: TGTGCCAGCAGCCCATGGACCCAGAAAGAGACCCAGTACTTC.

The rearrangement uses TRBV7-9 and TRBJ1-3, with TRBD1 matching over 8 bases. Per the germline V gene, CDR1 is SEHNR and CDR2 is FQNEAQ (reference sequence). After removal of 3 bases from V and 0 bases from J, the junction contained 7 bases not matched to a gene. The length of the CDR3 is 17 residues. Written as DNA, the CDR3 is TGTGCCAGCAGCTTGGAGTACGGACAGGGCTCTGGAAACACCATATATTTT. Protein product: CASSLEYGQGSGNTIYF.

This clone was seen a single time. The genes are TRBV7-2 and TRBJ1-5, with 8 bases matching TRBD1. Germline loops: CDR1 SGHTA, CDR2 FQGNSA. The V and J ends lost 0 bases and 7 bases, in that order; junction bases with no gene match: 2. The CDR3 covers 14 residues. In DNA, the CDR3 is TGTGCCAGCAGCTTAGCGACAGGGGAGCAGCCCCAGCATTTT. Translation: CASSLATGEQPQHF.

The CDR3 sequence is CASSQVLADYPYNEQFF. The CDR3 coding sequence is TGTGCCAGCAGCCAAGTACTAGCGGACTACCCCTACAATGAGCAGTTCTTC. The V and J genes are TRBV4-2 and TRBJ2-1, with 8 positions matching TRBD2. V lost 1 base to trimming and J lost 2 bases; unmatched junction nucleotides: 7. This CDR3 region has 17 residues. Germline CDR1 and CDR2: LGHNA and YNFKEQ.

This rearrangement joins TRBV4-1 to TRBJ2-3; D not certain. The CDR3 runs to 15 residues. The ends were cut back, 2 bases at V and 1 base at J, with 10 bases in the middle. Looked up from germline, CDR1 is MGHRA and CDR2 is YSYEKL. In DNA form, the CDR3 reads TGCGCCAGCAGCCAACAAATTACGGGCACAGATACGCAGTATTTT. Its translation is CASSQQITGTDTQYF.